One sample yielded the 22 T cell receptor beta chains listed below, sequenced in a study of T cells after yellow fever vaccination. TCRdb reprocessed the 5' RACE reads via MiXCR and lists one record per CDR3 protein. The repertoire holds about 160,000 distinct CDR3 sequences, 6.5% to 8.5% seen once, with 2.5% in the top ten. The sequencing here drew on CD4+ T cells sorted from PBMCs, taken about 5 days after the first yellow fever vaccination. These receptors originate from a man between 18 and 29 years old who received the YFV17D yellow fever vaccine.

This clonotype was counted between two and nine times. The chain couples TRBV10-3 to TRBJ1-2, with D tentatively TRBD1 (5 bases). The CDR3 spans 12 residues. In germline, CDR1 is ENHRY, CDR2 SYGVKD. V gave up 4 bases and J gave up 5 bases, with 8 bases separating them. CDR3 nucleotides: TGTGCCATCAGTGGCGACAGTTATGGCTACACCTTC. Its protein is CAISGDSYGYTF.

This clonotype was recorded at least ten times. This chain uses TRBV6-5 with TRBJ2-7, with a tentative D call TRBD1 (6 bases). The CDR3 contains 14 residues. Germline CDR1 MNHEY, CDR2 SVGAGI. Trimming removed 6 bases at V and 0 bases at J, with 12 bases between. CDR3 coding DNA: TGTGCCAGCAGACCCAGGGGTGGCTCCTACGAGCAGTACGTC. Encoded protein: CASRPRGGSYEQYV.

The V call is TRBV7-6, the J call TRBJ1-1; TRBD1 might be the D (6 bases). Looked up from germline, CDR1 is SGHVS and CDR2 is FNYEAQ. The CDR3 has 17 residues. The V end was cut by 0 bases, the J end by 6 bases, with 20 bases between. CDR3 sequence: CASSLALGGASLAEAFF. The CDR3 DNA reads TGTGCCAGCAGCTTAGCGCTCGGGGGCGCGTCTCTGGCTGAAGCTTTCTTT.

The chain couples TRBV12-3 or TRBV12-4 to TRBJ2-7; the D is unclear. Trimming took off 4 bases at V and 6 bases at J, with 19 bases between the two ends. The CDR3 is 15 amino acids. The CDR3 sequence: CASSSRRTTSREQYV. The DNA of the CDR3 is TGTGCCAGCAGTTCCCGCCGTACGACAAGTCGCGAGCAGTACGTC.

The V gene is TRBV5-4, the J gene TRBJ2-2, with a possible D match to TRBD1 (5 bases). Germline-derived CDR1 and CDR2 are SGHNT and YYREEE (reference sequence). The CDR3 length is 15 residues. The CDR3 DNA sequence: TGTGCTACAAGCACCCAGGGCTCGAACACCGGGGAGCTGTTTTTT. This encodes CATSTQGSNTGELFF.

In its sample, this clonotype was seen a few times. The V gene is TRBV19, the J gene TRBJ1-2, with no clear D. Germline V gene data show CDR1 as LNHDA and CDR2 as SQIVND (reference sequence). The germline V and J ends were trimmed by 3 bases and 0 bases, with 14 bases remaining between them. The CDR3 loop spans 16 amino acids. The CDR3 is CASSIWSAEANYGYTF. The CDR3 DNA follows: TGTGCCAGTAGTATTTGGTCCGCTGAAGCTAACTATGGCTACACCTTC.

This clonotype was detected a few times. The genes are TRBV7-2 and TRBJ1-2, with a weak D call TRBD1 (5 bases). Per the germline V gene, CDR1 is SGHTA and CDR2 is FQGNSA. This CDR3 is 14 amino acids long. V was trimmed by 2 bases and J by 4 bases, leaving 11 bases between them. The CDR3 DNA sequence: TGTGCCAGCAGCTTATCTCCGGGGGGCTATGGCTACACCTTC. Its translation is CASSLSPGGYGYTF.

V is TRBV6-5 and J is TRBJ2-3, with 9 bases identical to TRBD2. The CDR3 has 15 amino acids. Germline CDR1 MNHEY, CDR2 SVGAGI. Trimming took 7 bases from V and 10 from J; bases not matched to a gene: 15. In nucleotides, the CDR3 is TGTGCCAGCACCAGCCTCGGCGGGGGGGCGAAGGCGCAGTATTTT. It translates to CASTSLGGGAKAQYF.

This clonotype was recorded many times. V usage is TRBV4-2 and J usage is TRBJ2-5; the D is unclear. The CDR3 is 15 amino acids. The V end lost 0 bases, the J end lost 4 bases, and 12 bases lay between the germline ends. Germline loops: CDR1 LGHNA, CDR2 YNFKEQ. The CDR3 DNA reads TGTGCCAGCAGCCAAGACGCGGATTTCGTAGAGACCCAGTACTTC. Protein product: CASSQDADFVETQYF.

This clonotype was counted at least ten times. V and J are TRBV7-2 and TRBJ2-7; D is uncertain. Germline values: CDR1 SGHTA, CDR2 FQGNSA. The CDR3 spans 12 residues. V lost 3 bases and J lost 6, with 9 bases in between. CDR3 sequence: CASSFVAAEQYF. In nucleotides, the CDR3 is TGTGCCAGCAGCTTTGTTGCAGCCGAGCAGTACTTC.

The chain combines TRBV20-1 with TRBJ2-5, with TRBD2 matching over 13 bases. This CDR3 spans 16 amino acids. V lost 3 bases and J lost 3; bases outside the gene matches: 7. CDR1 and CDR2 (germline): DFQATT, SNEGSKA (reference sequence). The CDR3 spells CSARGAGLAGKETQYF. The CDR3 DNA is TGCAGTGCTAGGGGGGCGGGACTAGCGGGGAAAGAGACCCAGTACTTC.

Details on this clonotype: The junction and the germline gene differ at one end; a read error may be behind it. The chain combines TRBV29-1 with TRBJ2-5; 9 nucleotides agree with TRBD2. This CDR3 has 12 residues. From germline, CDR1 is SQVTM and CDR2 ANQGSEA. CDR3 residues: CSAGLARETKYF. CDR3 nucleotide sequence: TGCAGCGCCGGACTAGCGCGTGAGACCAAGTACTTC.

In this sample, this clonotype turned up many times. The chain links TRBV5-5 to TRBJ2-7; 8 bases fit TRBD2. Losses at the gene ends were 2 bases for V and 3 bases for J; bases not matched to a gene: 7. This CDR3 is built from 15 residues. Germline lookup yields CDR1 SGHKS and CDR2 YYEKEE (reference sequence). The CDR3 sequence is CASSFLAGGVYEQYF. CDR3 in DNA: TGTGCCAGCAGCTTTTTGGCGGGGGGAGTCTACGAGCAGTACTTC.

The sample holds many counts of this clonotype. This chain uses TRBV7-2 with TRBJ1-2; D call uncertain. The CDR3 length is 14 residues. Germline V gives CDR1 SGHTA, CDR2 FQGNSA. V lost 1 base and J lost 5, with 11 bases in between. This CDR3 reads CASSLEHRTYGYTF. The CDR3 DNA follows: TGTGCCAGCAGCTTAGAGCACAGAACATATGGCTACACCTTC.

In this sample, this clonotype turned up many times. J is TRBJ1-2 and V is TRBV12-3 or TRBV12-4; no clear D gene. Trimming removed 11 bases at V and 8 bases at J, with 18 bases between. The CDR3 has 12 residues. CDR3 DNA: TGTGCCGTCCCCCGGACGTTCGGGGGCTACACCTTC. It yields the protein CAVPRTFGGYTF.

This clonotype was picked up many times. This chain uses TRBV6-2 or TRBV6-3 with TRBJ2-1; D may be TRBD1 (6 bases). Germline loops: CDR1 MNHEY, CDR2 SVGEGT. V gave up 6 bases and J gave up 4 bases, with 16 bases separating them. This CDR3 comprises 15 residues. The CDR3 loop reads CASSLLQGTYNEQFF. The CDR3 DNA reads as TGTGCCAGCAGCCTCCTACAGGGAACGTACAATGAGCAGTTCTTC.

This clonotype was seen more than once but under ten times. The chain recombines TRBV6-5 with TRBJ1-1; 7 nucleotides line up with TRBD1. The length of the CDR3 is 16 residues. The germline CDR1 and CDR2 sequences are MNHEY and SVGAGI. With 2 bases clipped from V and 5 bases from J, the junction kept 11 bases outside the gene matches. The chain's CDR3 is CASSYRDRALRTEAFF. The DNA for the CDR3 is TGTGCCAGCAGTTACCGGGACAGAGCGTTGCGGACTGAAGCTTTCTTT.

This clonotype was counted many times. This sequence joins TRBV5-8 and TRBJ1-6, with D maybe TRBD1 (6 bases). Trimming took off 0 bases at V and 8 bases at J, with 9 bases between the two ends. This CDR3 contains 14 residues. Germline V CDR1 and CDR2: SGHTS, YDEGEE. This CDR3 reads CASSLVQGYSPLHF. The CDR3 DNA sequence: TGTGCCAGCAGCTTGGTACAGGGCTATTCACCCCTCCACTTT.

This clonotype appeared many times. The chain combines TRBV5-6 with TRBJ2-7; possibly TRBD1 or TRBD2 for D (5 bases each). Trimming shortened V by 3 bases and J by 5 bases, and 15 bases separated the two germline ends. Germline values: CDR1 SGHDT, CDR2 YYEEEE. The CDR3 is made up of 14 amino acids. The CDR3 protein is CASSSLQGVDEQYV. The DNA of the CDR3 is TGTGCCAGCAGCTCTCTTCAGGGAGTAGACGAGCAGTACGTC.

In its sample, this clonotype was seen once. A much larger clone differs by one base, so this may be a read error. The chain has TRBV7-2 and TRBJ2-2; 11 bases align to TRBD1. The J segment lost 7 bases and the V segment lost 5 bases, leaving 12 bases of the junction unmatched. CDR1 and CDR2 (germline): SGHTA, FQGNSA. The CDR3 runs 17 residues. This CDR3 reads CASSLSKDRGRNGELFF. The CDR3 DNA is TGTGCCAGCAGCCTATCCAAGGACAGGGGGCGAAACGGGGAGCTGTTTTTT.

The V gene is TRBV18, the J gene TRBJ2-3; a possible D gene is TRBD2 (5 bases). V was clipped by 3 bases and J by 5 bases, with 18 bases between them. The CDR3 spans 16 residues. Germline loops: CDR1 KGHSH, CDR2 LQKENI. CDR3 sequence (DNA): TGTGCCAGCTCACCTCTCCTGTCCGCCGGGGAAGATACGCAGTATTTT. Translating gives CASSPLLSAGEDTQYF.

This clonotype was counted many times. The CDR3 protein is CASSQRSIPGPTEAFF. The CDR3 DNA reads TGCGCCAGCAGCCAAAGATCGATTCCGGGTCCCACTGAAGCTTTCTTT. The J gene is TRBJ1-1, the V gene TRBV4-3; D uncertain. The CDR3 totals 16 residues. Germline values: CDR1 LGHNA, CDR2 YSLEER. With 2 bases removed from V and 4 bases from J, the gap between germline ends came to 17 bases.